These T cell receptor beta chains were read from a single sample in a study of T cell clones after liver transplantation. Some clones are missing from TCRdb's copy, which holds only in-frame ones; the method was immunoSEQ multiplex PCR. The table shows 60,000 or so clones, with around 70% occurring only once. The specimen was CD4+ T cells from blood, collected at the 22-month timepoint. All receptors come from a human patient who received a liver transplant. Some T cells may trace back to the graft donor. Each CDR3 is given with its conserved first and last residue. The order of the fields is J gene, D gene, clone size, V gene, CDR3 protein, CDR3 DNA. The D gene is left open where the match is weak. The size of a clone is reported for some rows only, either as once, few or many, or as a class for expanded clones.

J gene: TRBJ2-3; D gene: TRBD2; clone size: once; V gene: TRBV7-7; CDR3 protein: CASSLRWGGAGDTDTQYF; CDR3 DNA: TGTGCTAGCAGCTTAAGATGGGGAGGAGCGGGAGACACAGATACGCAGTATTTT
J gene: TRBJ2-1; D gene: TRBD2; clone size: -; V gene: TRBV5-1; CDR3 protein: CASSLRASGGNEQFF; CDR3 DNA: TGCGCCAGCAGCTTGCGGGCTAGCGGGGGCAATGAGCAGTTCTTC
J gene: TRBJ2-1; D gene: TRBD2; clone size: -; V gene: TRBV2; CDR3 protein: CASSLTSGIYNEQFF; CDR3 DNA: TGTGCCAGCAGTCTGACTAGCGGGATCTACAATGAGCAGTTCTTC
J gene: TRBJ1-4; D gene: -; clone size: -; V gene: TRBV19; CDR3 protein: CASSTSGAANEKLFF; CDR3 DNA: TGTGCCAGTAGTACCTCAGGGGCGGCTAATGAAAAACTGTTTTTT
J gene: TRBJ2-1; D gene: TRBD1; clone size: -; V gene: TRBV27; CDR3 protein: CASSLTGARGLFF; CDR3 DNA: TGTGCCAGCAGTTTAACAGGGGCCCGAGGTCTGTTCTTC
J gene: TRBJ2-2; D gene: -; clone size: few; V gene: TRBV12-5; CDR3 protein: CASGLAQGFNTGELFF; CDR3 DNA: TGTGCTAGTGGTTTGGCACAGGGTTTCAACACCGGGGAGCTGTTTTTT
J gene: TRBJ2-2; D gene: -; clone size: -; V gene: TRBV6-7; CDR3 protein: CASSYEKGGTGELFF; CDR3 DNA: TGTGCCAGCAGTTACGAGAAAGGGGGAACCGGGGAGCTGTTTTTT
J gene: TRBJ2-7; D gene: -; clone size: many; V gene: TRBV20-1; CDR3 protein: CSAREGREQYF; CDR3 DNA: TGCAGTGCTAGAGAGGGGCGCGAGCAGTACTTC
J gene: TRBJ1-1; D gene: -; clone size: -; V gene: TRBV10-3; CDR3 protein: CATRDNVGLTEAFF; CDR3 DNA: TGTGCCACCCGAGACAATGTTGGTCTCACTGAAGCTTTCTTT
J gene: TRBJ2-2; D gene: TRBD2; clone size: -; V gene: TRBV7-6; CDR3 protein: CASRARLAGGRHTGELFF; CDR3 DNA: TGTGCCAGCAGAGCCCGACTAGCGGGGGGCCGGCACACCGGGGAGCTGTTTTTT
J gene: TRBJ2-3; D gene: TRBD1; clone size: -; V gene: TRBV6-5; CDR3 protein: CASKGTGIRDTQYF; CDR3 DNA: TGTGCCAGCAAAGGGACAGGGATAAGAGATACGCAGTATTTT
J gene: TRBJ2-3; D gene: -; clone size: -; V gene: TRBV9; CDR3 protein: CASSPHTDTQYF; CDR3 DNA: TGTGCCAGCAGCCCGCACACAGATACGCAGTATTTT
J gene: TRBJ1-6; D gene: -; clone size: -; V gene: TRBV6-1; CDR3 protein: CASRAINNSPLHF; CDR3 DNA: TGTGCCAGCAGAGCCATAAATAATTCACCCCTCCACTTT
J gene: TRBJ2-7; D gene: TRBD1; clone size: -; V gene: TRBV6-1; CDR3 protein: CASSSRQGAYEQYF; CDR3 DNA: TGTGCCAGCAGTTCCCGACAGGGGGCCTACGAGCAGTACTTC
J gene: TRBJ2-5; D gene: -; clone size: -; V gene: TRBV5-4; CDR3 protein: CASSWSIQGEQETQYF; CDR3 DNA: TGTGCCAGCAGCTGGTCAATACAGGGTGAGCAAGAGACCCAGTACTTC
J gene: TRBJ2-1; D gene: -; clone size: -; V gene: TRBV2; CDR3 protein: CASRGGGNEQFF; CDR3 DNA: TGTGCCAGCAGGGGAGGCGGGAATGAGCAGTTCTTC
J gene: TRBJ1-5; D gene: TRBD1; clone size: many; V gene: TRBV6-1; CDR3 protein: CASIMDRGHQPQHF; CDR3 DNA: TGTGCCAGCATTATGGACAGGGGGCATCAGCCCCAGCATTTT
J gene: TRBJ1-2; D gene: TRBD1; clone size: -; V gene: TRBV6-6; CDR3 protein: CASSYSQDRGGYTF; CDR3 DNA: TGTGCCAGCAGTTACTCCCAAGACAGGGGAGGCTACACCTTC
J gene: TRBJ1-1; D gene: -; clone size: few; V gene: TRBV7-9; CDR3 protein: CASSLDLVGTEAFF; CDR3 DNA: TGTGCCAGCAGCTTAGATTTGGTGGGCACTGAAGCTTTCTTT
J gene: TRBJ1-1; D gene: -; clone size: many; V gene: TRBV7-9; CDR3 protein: CASSFGGMNTEAFF; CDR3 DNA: TGTGCCAGCAGCTTTGGGGGGATGAACACTGAAGCTTTCTTT
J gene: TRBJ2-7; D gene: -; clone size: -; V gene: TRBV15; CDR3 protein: CATSRVDSYEQYF; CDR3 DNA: TGTGCCACCAGCAGAGTCGACAGCTACGAGCAGTACTTC
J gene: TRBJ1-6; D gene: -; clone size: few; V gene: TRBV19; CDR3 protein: CASSGGLENSPLHF; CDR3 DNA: TGTGCCAGTAGTGGAGGTTTGGAGAATTCACCCCTCCACTTT
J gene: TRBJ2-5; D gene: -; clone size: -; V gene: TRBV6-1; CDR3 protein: CASSEEPGIGTQYF; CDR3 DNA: TGTGCCAGCAGTGAAGAACCTGGCATTGGGACCCAGTACTTC
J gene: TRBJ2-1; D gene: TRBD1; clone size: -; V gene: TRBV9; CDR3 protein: CASSVDPQGAFEQFF; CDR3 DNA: TGTGCCAGCAGCGTAGATCCACAGGGGGCTTTTGAGCAGTTCTTC
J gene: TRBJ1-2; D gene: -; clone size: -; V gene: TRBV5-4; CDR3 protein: CASSLLHTLRGGYTF; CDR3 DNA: TGTGCCAGCAGCTTGTTACATACTCTTAGGGGGGGCTACACCTTC
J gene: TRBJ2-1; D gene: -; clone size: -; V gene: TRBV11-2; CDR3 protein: CASSLGLNNEQFF; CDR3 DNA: TGTGCCAGCAGCCTGGGACTTAACAATGAGCAGTTCTTC
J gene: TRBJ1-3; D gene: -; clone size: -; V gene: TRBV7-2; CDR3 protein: CASSPLDSGGNTIYF; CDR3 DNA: TGTGCCAGCAGCCCTCTGGACAGTGGCGGAAACACCATATATTTT
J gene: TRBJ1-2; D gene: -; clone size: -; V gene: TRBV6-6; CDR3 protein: CASTGRVFSGYTF; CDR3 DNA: TGTGCCAGCACGGGCAGGGTATTTAGTGGCTACACCTTC
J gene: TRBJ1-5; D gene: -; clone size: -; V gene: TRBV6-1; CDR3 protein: CASRALLGPQHF; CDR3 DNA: TGTGCCAGCAGGGCCCTTCTGGGGCCCCAGCATTTT
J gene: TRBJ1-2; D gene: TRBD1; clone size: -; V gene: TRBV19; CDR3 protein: CASSIGDRHYGYTF; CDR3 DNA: TGTGCCAGTAGTATAGGGGACAGACACTATGGCTACACCTTC
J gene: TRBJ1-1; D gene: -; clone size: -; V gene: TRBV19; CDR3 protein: CASSTIQGNTEAFF; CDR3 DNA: TGTGCCAGTAGTACCATACAGGGAAACACTGAAGCTTTCTTT
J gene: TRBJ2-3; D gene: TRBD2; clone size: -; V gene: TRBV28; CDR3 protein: CASTGTTYRDTQYF; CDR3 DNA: TGTGCCAGCACCGGGACTACGTACCGGGATACGCAGTATTTT
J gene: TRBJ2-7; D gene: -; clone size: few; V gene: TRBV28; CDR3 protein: CASSPLSNEQYF; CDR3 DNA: TGTGCCAGCAGCCCCCTGAGTAACGAGCAGTACTTC
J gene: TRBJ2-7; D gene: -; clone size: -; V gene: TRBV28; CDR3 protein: CASSSSGTRLYEQYF; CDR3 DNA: TGTGCCAGCAGTTCGTCGGGGACACGCCTCTACGAGCAGTACTTC
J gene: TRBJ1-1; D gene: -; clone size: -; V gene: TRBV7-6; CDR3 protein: CASSLDRGGTEAFF; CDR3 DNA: TGTGCCAGCAGCTTAGATAGGGGTGGTACTGAAGCTTTCTTT
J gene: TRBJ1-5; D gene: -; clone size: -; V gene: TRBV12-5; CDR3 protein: CASGLGQGEPQHF; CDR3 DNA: TGTGCTAGTGGTCTGGGTCAGGGTGAGCCCCAGCATTTT
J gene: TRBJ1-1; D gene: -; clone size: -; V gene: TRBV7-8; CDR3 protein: CASSSKTRVNTEAFF; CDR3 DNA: TGTGCCAGCAGCTCCAAGACAAGAGTGAACACTGAAGCTTTCTTT
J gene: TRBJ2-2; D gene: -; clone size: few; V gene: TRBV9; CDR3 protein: CANVGGQGKNTGELFF; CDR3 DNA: TGTGCCAATGTCGGGGGGCAGGGCAAGAACACCGGGGAGCTGTTTTTT
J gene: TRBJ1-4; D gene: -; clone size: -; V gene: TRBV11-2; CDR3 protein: CASSRGTDEKLFF; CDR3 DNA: TGTGCCAGCAGCCGCGGGACGGATGAAAAACTGTTTTTT
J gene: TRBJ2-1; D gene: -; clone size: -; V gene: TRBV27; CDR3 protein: CASTKLGPYLDNEQFF; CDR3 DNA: TGTGCCAGCACCAAACTAGGGCCCTACCTCGACAATGAGCAGTTCTTC
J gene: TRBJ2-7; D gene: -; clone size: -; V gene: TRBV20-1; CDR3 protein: CSASLQLEQYF; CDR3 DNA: TGCAGTGCTAGTCTCCAACTAGAGCAGTACTTC
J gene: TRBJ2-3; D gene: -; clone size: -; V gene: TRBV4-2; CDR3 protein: CASSQDGQGGVDTQYF; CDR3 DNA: TGTGCCAGCAGCCAAGATGGCCAGGGAGGAGTAGATACGCAGTATTTT
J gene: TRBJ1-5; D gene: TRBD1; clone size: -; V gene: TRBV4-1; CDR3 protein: CASSPQGQGAGQPQHF; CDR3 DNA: TGCGCCAGCAGCCCCCAAGGGCAGGGGGCAGGTCAGCCCCAGCATTTT
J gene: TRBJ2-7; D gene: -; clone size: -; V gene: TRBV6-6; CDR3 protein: CASRSPYEQYF; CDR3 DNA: TGTGCCAGCCGAAGTCCCTACGAGCAGTACTTC
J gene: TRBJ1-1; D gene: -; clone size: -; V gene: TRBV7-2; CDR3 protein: CASSQVTEAFF; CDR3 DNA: TGTGCCAGCAGCCAGGTCACTGAAGCTTTCTTT
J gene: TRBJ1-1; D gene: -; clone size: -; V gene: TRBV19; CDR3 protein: CASSPTQNTEAFF; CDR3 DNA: TGTGCCAGTAGTCCCACACAGAACACTGAAGCTTTCTTT
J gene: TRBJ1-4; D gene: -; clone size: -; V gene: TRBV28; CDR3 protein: CASSRPTSQNEKLFF; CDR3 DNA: TGTGCCAGCAGTAGACCGACAAGTCAAAATGAAAAACTGTTTTTT
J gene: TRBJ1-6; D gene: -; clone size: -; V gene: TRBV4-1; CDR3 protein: CASSQDLLGAPMTASYSPLHF; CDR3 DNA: TGCGCCAGCAGCCAAGATCTCCTGGGGGCCCCAATGACAGCCAGCTATTCACCCCTCCACTTT
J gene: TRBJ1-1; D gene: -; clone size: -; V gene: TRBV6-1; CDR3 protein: CASSPGTAEAFF; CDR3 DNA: TGTGCCAGCAGCCCCGGGACGGCTGAAGCTTTCTTT
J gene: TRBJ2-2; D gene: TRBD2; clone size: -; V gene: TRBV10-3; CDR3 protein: CAITAGLAPTGELFF; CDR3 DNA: TGTGCCATCACCGCGGGACTAGCGCCGACCGGGGAGCTGTTTTTT
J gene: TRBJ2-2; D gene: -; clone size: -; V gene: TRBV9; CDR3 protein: CASNQGANTGELFF; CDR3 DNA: TGTGCCAGCAACCAAGGCGCGAACACCGGGGAGCTGTTTTTT
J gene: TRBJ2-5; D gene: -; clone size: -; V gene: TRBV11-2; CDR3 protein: CASSLSQSGPGETQYF; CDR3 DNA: TGTGCCAGCAGCCTATCCCAGTCGGGACCCGGGGAGACCCAGTACTTC
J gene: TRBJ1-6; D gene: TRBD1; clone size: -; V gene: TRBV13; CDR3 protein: CASSRGTGGKSPLHF; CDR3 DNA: TGTGCCAGCAGCCGTGGGACAGGGGGAAAATCACCCCTCCACTTT